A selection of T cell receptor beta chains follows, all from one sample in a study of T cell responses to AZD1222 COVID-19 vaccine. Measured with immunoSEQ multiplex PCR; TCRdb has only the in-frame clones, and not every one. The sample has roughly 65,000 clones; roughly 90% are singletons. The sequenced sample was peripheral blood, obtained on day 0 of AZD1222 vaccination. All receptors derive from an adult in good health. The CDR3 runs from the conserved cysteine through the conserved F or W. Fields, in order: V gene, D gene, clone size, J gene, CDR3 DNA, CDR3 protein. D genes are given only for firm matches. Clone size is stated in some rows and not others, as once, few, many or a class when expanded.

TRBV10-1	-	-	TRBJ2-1	TGCGCCAGCAGTGAGTCGATTAGAACCTCGGAGCAGTTCTTC	CASSESIRTSEQFF
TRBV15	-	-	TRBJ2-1	TGTGCCACCAGCAGAGATAGGGGGGGATACGAGCAGTTCTTC	CATSRDRGGYEQFF
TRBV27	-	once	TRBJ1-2	TGTGCCAGCAGTACCGGACGGAACTATGGCTACACCTTC	CASSTGRNYGYTF
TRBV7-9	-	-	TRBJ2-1	TGTGCCAGCAGCTCCACAGAGTACAATGAGCAGTTCTTC	CASSSTEYNEQFF
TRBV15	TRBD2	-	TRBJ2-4	TGTGCCACCAGCGGACTAGCGGCTCTCTTAGGGAACATTCAGTACTTC	CATSGLAALLGNIQYF
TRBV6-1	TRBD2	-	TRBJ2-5	TGTGCCAGCAGTGACAACCCGGGACTAGCGGGAGGGCGAGAGACCCAGTACTTC	CASSDNPGLAGGRETQYF
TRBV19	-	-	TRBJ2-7	TGTGCCAGTAGTCCCAGGGTTCGGGACGAGCAGTACTTC	CASSPRVRDEQYF
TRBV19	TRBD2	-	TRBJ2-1	TGTGCCAGTAGTATAGCCCATGGGATAGCGGGAGCGGCCAATGAGCAGTTCTTC	CASSIAHGIAGAANEQFF
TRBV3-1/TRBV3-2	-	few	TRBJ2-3	TGTGCCAGCACCGACGGACTACGCGCAGATACGCAGTATTTT	CASTDGLRADTQYF
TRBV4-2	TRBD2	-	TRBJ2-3	TGTGCCAGCAGCCACCTAGCGGGACCCACAGATACGCAGTATTTT	CASSHLAGPTDTQYF
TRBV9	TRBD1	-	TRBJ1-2	TGTGCCAGCAGCGGGGACAGGGACCACACCTTC	CASSGDRDHTF
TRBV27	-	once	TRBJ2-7	TGTGCCAGCAGTTTCGGCCCGAGCTCCTACGAGCAGTACTTC	CASSFGPSSYEQYF
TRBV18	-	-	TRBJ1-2	TGTGCCAGCTCACCACCGCGGGGTGTATATGGCTACACCTTC	CASSPPRGVYGYTF
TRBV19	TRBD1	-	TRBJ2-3	TGTGCCACCTCTGGGCAGGGGGCGACAGATACGCAGTATTTT	CATSGQGATDTQYF
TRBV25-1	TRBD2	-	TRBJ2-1	TGTGCCAGTAGCCGACCCGCGGGAGACAATGAGCAGTTCTTC	CASSRPAGDNEQFF
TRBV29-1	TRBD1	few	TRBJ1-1	TGCAGCGTTGCGGGACAGGGGAACACTGAAGCTTTCTTT	CSVAGQGNTEAFF
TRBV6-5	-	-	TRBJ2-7	TGTGCCAGCAGTTTGGGCAGGTTGGACGAGCAGTACTTC	CASSLGRLDEQYF